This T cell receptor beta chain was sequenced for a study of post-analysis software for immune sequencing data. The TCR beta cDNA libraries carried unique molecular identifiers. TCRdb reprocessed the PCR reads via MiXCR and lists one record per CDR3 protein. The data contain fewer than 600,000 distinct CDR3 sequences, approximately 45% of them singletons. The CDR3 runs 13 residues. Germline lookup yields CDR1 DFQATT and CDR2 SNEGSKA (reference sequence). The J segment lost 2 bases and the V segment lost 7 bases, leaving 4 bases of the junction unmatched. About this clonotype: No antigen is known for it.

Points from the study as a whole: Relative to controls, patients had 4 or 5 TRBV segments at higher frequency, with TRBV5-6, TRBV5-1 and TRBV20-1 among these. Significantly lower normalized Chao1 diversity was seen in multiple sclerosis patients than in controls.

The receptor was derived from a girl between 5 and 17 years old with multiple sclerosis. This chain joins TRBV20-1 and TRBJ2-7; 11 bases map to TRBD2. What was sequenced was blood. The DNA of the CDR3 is TGCAGTGTAGCGGGAGGGCCCACCTACGAGCAGTACTTC. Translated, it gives CSVAGGPTYEQYF.